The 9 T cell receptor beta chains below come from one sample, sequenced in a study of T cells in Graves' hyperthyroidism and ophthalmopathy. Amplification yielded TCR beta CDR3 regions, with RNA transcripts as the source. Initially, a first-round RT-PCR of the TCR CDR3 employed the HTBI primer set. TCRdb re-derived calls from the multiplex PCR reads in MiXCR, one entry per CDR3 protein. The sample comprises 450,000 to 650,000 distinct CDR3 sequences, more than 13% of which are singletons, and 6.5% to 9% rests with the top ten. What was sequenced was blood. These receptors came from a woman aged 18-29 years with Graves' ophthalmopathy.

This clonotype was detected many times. Here the CDR3 DNA reads TGTGCCAGCTCCTTAGAGAGGACTGAAGCTTTCTTT. It specifies CASSLERTEAFF. The J gene is TRBJ1-1, the V gene TRBV18; D uncertain. Germline CDR1 KGHSH, CDR2 LQKENI. The length of the CDR3 is 12 residues. The ends were cut back, 6 bases at V and 5 bases at J, with 10 bases in the middle.

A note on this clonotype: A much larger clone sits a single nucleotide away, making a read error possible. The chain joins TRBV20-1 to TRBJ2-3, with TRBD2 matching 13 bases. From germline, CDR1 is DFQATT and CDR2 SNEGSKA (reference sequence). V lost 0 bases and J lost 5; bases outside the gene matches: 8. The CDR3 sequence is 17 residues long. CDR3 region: CSARDLLAGGQIDTQYF. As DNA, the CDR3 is TGCAGTGCTAGAGACTTACTAGCGGGAGGGCAAATAGATACGCAGTATTTT.

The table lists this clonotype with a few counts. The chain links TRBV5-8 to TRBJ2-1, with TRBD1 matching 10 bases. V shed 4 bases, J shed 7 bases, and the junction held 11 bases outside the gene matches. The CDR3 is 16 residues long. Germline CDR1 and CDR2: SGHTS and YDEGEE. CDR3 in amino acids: CASSPRPGQGWNEQFF. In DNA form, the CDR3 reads TGTGCCAGCAGCCCCAGGCCGGGACAGGGGTGGAATGAGCAGTTCTTC.

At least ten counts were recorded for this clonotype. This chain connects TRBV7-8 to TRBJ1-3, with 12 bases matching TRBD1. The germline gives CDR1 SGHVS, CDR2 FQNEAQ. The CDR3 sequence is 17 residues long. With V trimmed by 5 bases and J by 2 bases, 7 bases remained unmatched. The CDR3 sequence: CASSPRGQGATGNTIYF. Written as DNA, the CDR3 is TGTGCCAGCAGCCCCAGGGGACAGGGGGCAACTGGAAACACCATATATTTT.

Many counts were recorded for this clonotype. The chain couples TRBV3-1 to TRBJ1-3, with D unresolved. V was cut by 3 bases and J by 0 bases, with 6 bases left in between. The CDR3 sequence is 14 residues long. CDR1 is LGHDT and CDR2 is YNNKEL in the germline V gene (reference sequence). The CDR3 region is CASSQEDSGNTIYF. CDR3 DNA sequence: TGTGCCAGCAGCCAGGAAGACTCTGGAAACACCATATATTTT.

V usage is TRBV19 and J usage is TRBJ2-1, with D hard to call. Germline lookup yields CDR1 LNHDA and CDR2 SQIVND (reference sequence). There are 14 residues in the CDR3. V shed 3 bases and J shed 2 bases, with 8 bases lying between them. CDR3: CASSISVAYNEQFF. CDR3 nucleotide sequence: TGTGCCAGTAGTATTTCGGTGGCCTACAATGAGCAGTTCTTC.

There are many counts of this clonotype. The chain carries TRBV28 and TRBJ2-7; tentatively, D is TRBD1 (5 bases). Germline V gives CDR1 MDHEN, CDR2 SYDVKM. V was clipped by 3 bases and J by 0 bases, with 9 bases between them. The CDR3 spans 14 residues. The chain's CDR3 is CASSLGPHSYEQYF. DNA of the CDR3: TGTGCCAGCAGTTTGGGGCCGCACTCCTACGAGCAGTACTTC.

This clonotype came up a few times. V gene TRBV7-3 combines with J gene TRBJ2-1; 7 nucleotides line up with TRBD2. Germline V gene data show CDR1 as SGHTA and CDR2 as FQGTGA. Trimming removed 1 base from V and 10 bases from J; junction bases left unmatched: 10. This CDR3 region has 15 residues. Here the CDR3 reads CASSLSSGSPREQFF. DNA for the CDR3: TGTGCCAGCAGCTTAAGTAGCGGGTCTCCAAGGGAGCAGTTCTTC.

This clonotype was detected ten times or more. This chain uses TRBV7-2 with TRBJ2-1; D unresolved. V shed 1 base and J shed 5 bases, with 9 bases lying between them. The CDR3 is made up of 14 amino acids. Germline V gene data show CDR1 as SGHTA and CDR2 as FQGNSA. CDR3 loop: CASSLVTGNNEQFF. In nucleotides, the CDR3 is TGTGCCAGCAGCTTAGTAACCGGAAACAATGAGCAGTTCTTC.